Following are 14 T cell receptor beta chains from one sample sequenced in a study of blood T cell repertoires in COVID-19. Libraries were prepared by immunoSEQ multiplex PCR; TCRdb keeps only in-frame clonotypes and omits some of them. The sample holds about 200,000 clones, 86% seen once. Sequencing was performed on peripheral blood. Receptors were obtained from a man younger than 40 who had recovered from COVID-19.

The gene calls are TRBV10-3 and TRBJ1-1; D is unclear. Germline V gene data show CDR1 as ENHRY and CDR2 as SYGVKD. This CDR3 has 14 amino acids. Deletions cut 3 bases from V and 3 bases from J, with 11 bases between. The CDR3 is CAISEEGAHTEAFF. The CDR3 nucleotides are TGTGCCATCAGTGAAGAGGGTGCCCACACTGAAGCTTTCTTT.

The chain carries TRBV14 and TRBJ1-2; D gene unclear. The germline V and J ends were trimmed by 4 bases and 2 bases, with 11 bases remaining between them. Per germline, CDR1 SGHDN and CDR2 FVKESK. The CDR3 has 14 residues. The DNA of the CDR3 is TGTGCCAGCAGCCGAGCGGGAGGGAACTATGGCTACACCTTC. Protein: CASSRAGGNYGYTF. Full variable domain (remainder filled in from reference TRBV14 and TRBJ1-2): EAGVTQFPSHSVIEKGQTVTLRCDPISGHDNLYWYRRVMGKEIKFLLHFVKESKQDESGMPNNRFLAERTGGTYSTLKVQPAELEDSGVYFCASSRAGGNYGYTFGSGTRLTVV.

This chain links TRBV6-5 with TRBJ1-2, with TRBD1 matching 9 bases. V dropped 6 bases and J dropped 7; count of bases not matched to a gene: 0. The germline V gene has CDR1 MNHEY and CDR2 SVGAGI. CDR3 size: 11 residues. The CDR3 DNA is TGTGCCAGCAGGGACAGGGGTGGCTACACCTTC. Translation: CASRDRGGYTF.

The chain links TRBV7-6 to TRBJ2-3; the match to TRBD2 covers 16 bases. Trimming cost V 1 base and J 8 bases; bases outside gene matches: 3. The CDR3 runs 16 residues. CDR1 and CDR2 (germline): SGHVS, FNYEAQ. The CDR3 here is CASSLGGTSGGGTQYF. In DNA, the CDR3 is TGTGCCAGCAGCTTAGGCGGGACTAGCGGGGGGGGTACGCAGTATTTT.

This clone has only one observation. V usage is TRBV7-2 and J usage is TRBJ2-5, with 7 nucleotides matching TRBD2. The CDR3 is 14 residues long. Germline V gives CDR1 SGHTA, CDR2 FQGNSA. V shed 1 base and J 7 bases; nucleotides not matched to a gene: 6. The chain's CDR3 is CASSLVGGSGTQYF. CDR3 coding DNA: TGTGCCAGCAGCTTAGTCGGGGGGTCGGGGACCCAGTACTTC.

The V and J genes are TRBV6-6 and TRBJ2-5, with D tentatively TRBD2 (5 bases). CDR1 is MNHNY and CDR2 is SVGAGI in the germline V gene (reference sequence). The CDR3 contains 12 residues. V was shortened by 5 bases and J by 5 bases, with 9 bases between the two germline ends. The CDR3: CASSGSRETQYF. The DNA for the CDR3 is TGTGCCAGCAGTGGGAGTCGGGAGACCCAGTACTTC.

J is TRBJ1-1 and V is TRBV27; D is perhaps TRBD1 (5 bases). The V end was cut by 2 bases, the J end by 5 bases, with 9 bases between. Germline CDR1 is MNHEY and CDR2 is SMNVEV (reference sequence). The CDR3 covers 13 residues. The CDR3 DNA follows: TGTGCCAGCAGTTTAAAGGGGTGGACTGAAGCTTTCTTT. Its protein is CASSLKGWTEAFF.

V gene TRBV13 combines with J gene TRBJ1-2; D is possibly TRBD1 (6 bases). Per the germline V gene, CDR1 is PRHDT and CDR2 is FYEKMQ (reference sequence). Trimming cost V 4 bases and J 6 bases, with 12 bases left between them. The CDR3 has 13 amino acids. CDR3 coding DNA: TGTGCCAGCAGCTCGACGGGACATGATGGCTACACCTTC. This encodes CASSSTGHDGYTF.

The V gene is TRBV4-2, the J gene TRBJ1-1; D uncertain. Germline loops: CDR1 LGHNA, CDR2 YNFKEQ. V dropped 1 base and J dropped 2 bases, with 5 bases sitting between them. The CDR3 is 13 amino acids. In DNA form, the CDR3 reads TGTGCCAGCAGCCAAGGCAGAAACACTGAAGCTTTCTTT. Translated, it gives CASSQGRNTEAFF.

The chain couples TRBV28 to TRBJ2-5; 7 bases fit TRBD2. This CDR3 contains 15 residues. Germline V lookup: CDR1 MDHEN, CDR2 SYDVKM. V lost 2 bases and J lost 5; bases outside the gene matches: 8. The CDR3 is CASSLPTPGGETQYF. The CDR3 bases are TGTGCCAGCAGTTTACCAACCCCCGGGGGGGAGACCCAGTACTTC.

The chain links TRBV7-8 to TRBJ2-2, with 10 bases identical to TRBD2. The CDR3 extends over 16 amino acids. The V segment lost 5 bases and the J segment 1 base; nucleotides outside the gene matches: 4. From germline, CDR1 is SGHVS and CDR2 FQNEAQ. The CDR3 sequence: CASSPLAGVNTGELFF. The CDR3 DNA reads TGTGCCAGCAGCCCCCTAGCGGGGGTGAACACCGGGGAGCTGTTTTTT.

The rearrangement uses TRBV11-2 and TRBJ2-1, with D possibly being TRBD2 (5 bases). Deletions cut 2 bases from V and 0 bases from J, with 8 bases between. The CDR3 loop spans 15 amino acids. Looked up from germline, CDR1 is SGHAT and CDR2 is FQNNGV. As DNA, the CDR3 is TGTGCCAGCAGCTTAACGGGAAGCTCCTACAATGAGCAGTTCTTC. Its translation: CASSLTGSSYNEQFF.

The chain has TRBV6-5 and TRBJ1-1; TRBD1 matches at 7 bases. In germline, CDR1 is MNHEY, CDR2 SVGAGI. J gave up 10 bases and V 0 bases, and 11 bases lay outside the gene matches. The CDR3 totals 15 residues. This CDR3 reads CASSYSGGEGAGAFF. CDR3 nucleotide sequence: TGTGCCAGCAGTTACTCGGGGGGAGAGGGGGCAGGAGCTTTCTTT.

CDR3 coding DNA: TGTGCCATCAGTGGGACAGGCTATAGCAATCAGCCCCAGCATTTT. Its translation is CAISGTGYSNQPQHF. V is TRBV10-3 and J is TRBJ1-5; the match to TRBD1 covers 7 bases. The CDR3 consists of 15 residues. V was pared by 4 bases and J by 0 bases, with 3 bases of the junction left unmatched. The germline V gene encodes CDR1 ENHRY and CDR2 SYGVKD.